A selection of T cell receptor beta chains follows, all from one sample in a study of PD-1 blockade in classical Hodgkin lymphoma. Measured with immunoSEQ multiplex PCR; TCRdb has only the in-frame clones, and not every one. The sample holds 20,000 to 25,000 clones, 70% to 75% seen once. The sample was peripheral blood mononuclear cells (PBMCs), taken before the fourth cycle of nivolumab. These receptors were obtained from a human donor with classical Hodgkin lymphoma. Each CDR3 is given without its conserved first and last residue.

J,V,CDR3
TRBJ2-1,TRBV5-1,ASKPGLAVGEQF
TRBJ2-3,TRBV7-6,ASSLDPPRGTQY
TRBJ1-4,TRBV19,ASSIGQGTRGSEKLF
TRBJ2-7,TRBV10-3,AISEQFEQY
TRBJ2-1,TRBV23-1,ASSPESVADGNEQF
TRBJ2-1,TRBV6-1,ASSEFLAGVGEQF
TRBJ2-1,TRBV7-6,ASSEVGLYNEQF
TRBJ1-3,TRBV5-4,ASSFSSSRGGNTIY
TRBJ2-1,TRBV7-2,ASSLVISGRGEQF
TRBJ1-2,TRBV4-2,ASSQEDGQSRGYT
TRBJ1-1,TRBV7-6,ASSLAPLSEAF
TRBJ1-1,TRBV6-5,ASRHTVDTEAF
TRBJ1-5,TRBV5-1,ASSLGQGYNQPQH
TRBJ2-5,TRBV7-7,ASSLDRGAETQY
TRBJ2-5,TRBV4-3,ASSQAGQGAETQY
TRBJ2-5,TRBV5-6,ASSSGPDGETQY
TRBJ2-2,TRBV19,ASSGVRATGELF
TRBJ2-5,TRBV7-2,ASSLNGGRETQY